Here is one T cell receptor beta chain with its context. The antigen remains unidentified. There are 13 residues in the CDR3. V was clipped by 4 bases and J by 0 bases, with 6 bases between them. Germline V CDR1 and CDR2: SNHLY, FYNNEI. Profiling relied on immunoSEQ multiplex PCR, and the TCRdb table lists in-frame clones only, not all of them. Here the sample spans approximately 70,000 clones, around 82% being singletons. The sample originates from a study of T cell responses to AZD1222 COVID-19 vaccine. Whole-study context: Some second doses came at about 4 weeks and others at about 12 weeks; these were pooled.

General study results and limits: Scientists sampled the repertoires only once the peak T cell response had passed. Following two doses of AZD1222, Spike-specific TCR breadth and depth rose. Within unmutated variant regions lay the reported targets of nearly half of spike-specific TCRs.

This clonotype was sampled from an adult in good health. V usage is TRBV2 and J usage is TRBJ1-1; the D is unclear. The material was peripheral blood, obtained on day 0 of AZD1222 vaccination. The CDR3 region has the DNA TGTGCCAGCAGTGTGGAACTGAACACTGAAGCTTTCTTT. It translates to CASSVELNTEAFF. The complete variable domain, with remaining parts taken from reference TRBV2 and TRBJ1-1, reads EPEVTQTPSHQVTQMGQEVILRCVPISNHLYFYWYRQILGQKVEFLVSFYNNEISEKSEIFDDQFSVERPDGSNFTLKIRSTKLEDSAMYFCASSVELNTEAFFGQGTRLTVV.